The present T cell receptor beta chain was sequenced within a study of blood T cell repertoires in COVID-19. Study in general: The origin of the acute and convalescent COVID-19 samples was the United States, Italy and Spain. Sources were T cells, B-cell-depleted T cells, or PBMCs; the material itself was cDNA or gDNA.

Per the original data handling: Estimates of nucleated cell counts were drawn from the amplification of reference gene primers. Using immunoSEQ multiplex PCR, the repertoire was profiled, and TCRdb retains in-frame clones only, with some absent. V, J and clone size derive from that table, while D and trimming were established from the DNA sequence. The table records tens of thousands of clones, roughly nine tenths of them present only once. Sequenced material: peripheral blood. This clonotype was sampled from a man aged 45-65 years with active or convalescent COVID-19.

DNA for the CDR3: TGCGCCAGCAGCTTGGATGGAGCCAACCAAGAGACCCAGTACTTC. It is translated as CASSLDGANQETQYF. V gene TRBV5-1 combines with J gene TRBJ2-5; D unresolved. This CDR3 has 15 residues. Per the germline V gene, CDR1 is SGHRS and CDR2 is YFSETQ. Trimming cost V 0 bases and J 0 bases, with 9 bases left between them.